This TCR beta chain originates from a study of blood T cell repertoires in COVID-19. Authors' analysis steps: Cell counts per sample came from amplifying reference gene primers. This table comes from immunoSEQ multiplex PCR, and its TCRdb copy is limited to in-frame clones, with some not included. For V, J and clone size, that table is used; D and trimming come from the DNA. There are 110,000 to 150,000 clones in the sample; about four fifths occur only once, and roughly 1.7% lies in the top ten. From germline, CDR1 is LGHDT and CDR2 YNNKEL (reference sequence). This CDR3 spans 14 amino acids. The V and J ends lost 6 bases and 6 bases, in that order; junction bases with no gene match: 8.

This clonotype originated in a woman younger than 35 who had been exposed to COVID-19. V and J are TRBV3-1 (or the pseudogene TRBV3-2) and TRBJ2-7, with 10 bases lining up with TRBD1. The specimen sequenced was PBMCs or T cells enriched from blood (not recorded which). The CDR3 DNA is TGTGCCAGCAGAGCATGGGACAGGGGAGGCGAGCAGTACTTC. This codes for CASRAWDRGGEQYF.